One TCR beta chain is described in this entry. Antigen unknown. The PCR ran on 60 Vbeta and 13 Jbeta primers. Measured with immunoSEQ multiplex PCR; TCRdb has only the in-frame clones, and not every one. Of around 150,000 clones in the sample, about three quarters are singletons; the top ten hold over 1.2%. Despite likely unrecorded immune exposures, the donors were nominally healthy at the time of sampling. The CDR3 loop spans 15 amino acids. Germline loops: CDR1 SGHTA, CDR2 FQGNSA. The V gene end was trimmed by 3 bases and the J gene end by 6 bases; junction bases not matched to a gene: 5. This entry comes from a study of cytomegalovirus exposure and HLA in healthy donors. Study-wide findings and caveats: A later analysis reported that several of the most significant clusters appeared to be linked to common viral pathogens, among them Epstein-Barr virus. Versus the roughly 690-donor mean, an Asian-associated ancestry cluster reportedly showed fewer N-insertions in a later analysis.

The chain combines TRBV7-2 with TRBJ2-1, with 10 positions matching TRBD2. This clonotype was sampled from a man aged 18 to 29 in good health and CMV-seronegative. Sequencing was carried out using PBMCs. The CDR3 sequence: CASSFVLAGTNEQFF. CDR3 sequence (DNA): TGTGCCAGCAGCTTTGTACTAGCGGGAACCAATGAGCAGTTCTTC.